The 12 T cell receptor beta chains given below trace back to one sample, sequenced in a study of blood T cell repertoires in COVID-19. Sequenced by immunoSEQ multiplex PCR; TCRdb stores in-frame clones only, minus some. This sample yields roughly 70,000 clones, of which more than 75% are seen a single time; roughly 3.2% belongs to the top ten. Sequences were obtained from peripheral blood. These receptor sequences come from a man aged 50 to 59 with active COVID-19.

The rearrangement links TRBV27 to TRBJ1-1; TRBD1 might be the D (5 bases). Germline loops: CDR1 MNHEY, CDR2 SMNVEV (reference sequence). Trimming shortened V by 5 bases and J by 1 base, and 11 bases separated the two germline ends. The CDR3 spans 14 residues. The CDR3 region has the DNA TGTGCCAGCAGTCCCCAGACAGAGAACACTGAAGCTTTCTTT. The encoded protein is CASSPQTENTEAFF.

This clone has only a few counts. The chain couples TRBV24-1 to TRBJ1-3; D gene ambiguous. The length of the CDR3 is 15 residues. Trimming pared 0 bases from V and 0 bases from J, leaving 5 bases between. Germline lookup yields CDR1 KGHDR and CDR2 SFDVKD. The CDR3 loop is CATSDLAYSGNTIYF. CDR3 DNA sequence: TGTGCCACCAGTGATTTGGCCTACTCTGGAAACACCATATATTTT.

This clone was seen only once. The chain is built from TRBV6-5 and TRBJ2-3; D is uncertain. The CDR3 totals 15 residues. Germline CDR1 MNHEY, CDR2 SVGAGI. The V and J ends lost 2 bases and 0 bases respectively, with 9 bases between them. CDR3 bases: TGTGCCAGCAGTTACCGGCGGATCAGCACAGATACGCAGTATTTT. Its protein product is CASSYRRISTDTQYF.

V and J are TRBV9 and TRBJ2-1, with 9 positions matching TRBD1. The germline gives CDR1 SGDLS, CDR2 YYNGEE. V was pared by 3 bases and J by 2 bases, with 3 bases of the junction left unmatched. There are 15 residues in the CDR3. CDR3 residues: CASSARTGAYNEQFF. As DNA, the CDR3 is TGTGCCAGCAGCGCCCGGACAGGGGCCTACAATGAGCAGTTCTTC.

This chain uses TRBV19 with TRBJ2-5, with 7 positions matching TRBD2. The CDR3 is 13 amino acids. Unmatched junction bases numbered 6, after V lost 6 bases and J lost 5 bases. Germline V CDR1 and CDR2: LNHDA, SQIVND (reference sequence). DNA of the CDR3: TGTGCCAGTAGGCTAGCGGATGGGGAGACCCAGTACTTC. This translates into CASRLADGETQYF.

The chain recombines TRBV29-1 with TRBJ2-1, with D maybe TRBD1 (5 bases). Germline CDR1 is SQVTM and CDR2 is ANQGSEA. V was pared by 6 bases and J by 0 bases, with 18 bases between. This CDR3 has 16 residues. CDR3 DNA sequence: TGCAGCGTGAAAAGGGGTGGCGGAAGCTCCTACAATGAGCAGTTCTTC. As protein: CSVKRGGGSSYNEQFF.

The V and J genes are TRBV5-5 and TRBJ2-3, with D perhaps TRBD2 (7 bases). V was pared by 7 bases and J by 4 bases, with 16 bases between. The CDR3 runs to 14 residues. CDR1 and CDR2 (germline): SGHKS, YYEKEE (reference sequence). CDR3 DNA sequence: TGTGCCAGCGGTCAAGGGGGGGTGCCAGATACGCAGTATTTT. Protein sequence: CASGQGGVPDTQYF.

V and J are TRBV21-1 and TRBJ2-6; the table names TRBD1, a call not compared with the DNA. TRBV21-1 is noted as a pseudogene. The CDR3 spans 18 residues. The CDR3 sequence is CASSTRDREIPGANVLTF. The CDR3 DNA reads as TGTGCCAGCAGCACCCGGGACAGGGAAATACCTGGGGCCAACGTCCTGACTTTC.

J is TRBJ1-3 and V is TRBV30; 7 positions agree with TRBD1. The CDR3 loop spans 16 amino acids. In germline, CDR1 is GTSNPN, CDR2 SVGIG (reference sequence). Written as DNA, the CDR3 is TGTGCTCGCCGACCTCCGACAGGGCTGGGTGGAAACACCATATATTTT. Translated, it gives CARRPPTGLGGNTIYF.

This sequence joins TRBV11-3 and TRBJ2-1; a weak D match, TRBD1 (6 bases). Germline CDR1 is SGHNT and CDR2 is YENEEA. The CDR3 sequence is 15 residues long. V was pared by 9 bases and J by 4 bases, with 19 bases between. CDR3 nucleotides: TGTGCCAGGAACTACAGGGAGTTGAGTTACAATGAGCAGTTCTTC. It is translated as CARNYRELSYNEQFF. Drawing the rest from reference TRBV11-3 and TRBJ2-1, the complete variable domain is EAGVVQSPRYKIIEKKQPVAFWCNPISGHNTLYWYLQNLGQGPELLIRYENEEAVDDSQLPKDRFSAERLKGVDSTLKIQPAELGDSAVYLCARNYRELSYNEQFFGPGTRLTVL.

This rearrangement joins TRBV9 to TRBJ2-5, with D perhaps TRBD1 (5 bases). The CDR3 totals 15 residues. Germline V lookup: CDR1 SGDLS, CDR2 YYNGEE. V lost 2 bases, J lost 0 bases, and 11 bases lay in between. CDR3 amino acids: CASSVLDTYQETQYF. As DNA, the CDR3 is TGTGCCAGCAGCGTCTTGGACACGTACCAAGAGACCCAGTACTTC.

V is TRBV3-1 (or the pseudogene TRBV3-2) and J is TRBJ2-7; 12 bases fit TRBD1. This CDR3 spans 16 amino acids. Germline CDR1 LGHDT, CDR2 YNNKEL (reference sequence). V was pared by 3 bases and J by 4 bases, with 7 bases of the junction left unmatched. Here the CDR3 reads CASSQAGTGGFYEQYF. The DNA of the CDR3 is TGTGCCAGCAGCCAGGCGGGGACAGGGGGCTTTTACGAGCAGTACTTC.